Sequencing of this T cell receptor (beta chain) was carried out in a study of beta chain features in type 1 diabetes. About the study: Patients did not differ from healthy donors in age, gender or cell yield.

Expressed TCRB transcripts were sequenced after all isolated RNA was converted to cDNA. TCRdb's copy holds only in-frame clones and misses some; the assay was immunoSEQ multiplex PCR. The table records approximately 150,000 clones, more than 10% of them present only once. A note on this clone: The antigen is unknown.

Findings of the study overall: All four CD4+ subsets of Type 1 diabetes patients contained TCRB CDR3s that were moderately but significantly shorter. There were fewer insertions and more deletions at the VDJ junctions of type 1 diabetes patients. For cells with high TCR expression, cDNA sequencing could yield over-representation.

From germline, CDR1 is SNHLY and CDR2 FYNNEI. This CDR3 is 14 amino acids long. The V end lost 3 bases, the J end lost 5 bases, and 14 bases lay between the germline ends. The rearrangement links TRBV2 to TRBJ2-7; possibly TRBD2 for D (5 bases). This sequence originates from a man aged 18-30 years with type 1 diabetes. The sequencing input was central memory CD4+ T cells from blood. This CDR3 is CASSDGLLSDEQYF. In DNA, the CDR3 is TGTGCCAGCAGTGACGGACTGCTGAGCGACGAGCAGTACTTC.